Below are 13 T cell receptor beta chains sequenced from a single sample in a study of shared clonotypes between healthy human individuals. Produced via immunoSEQ multiplex PCR; TCRdb's table is partial and in-frame only. Among 1,500,000 or so clones listed, 98% were seen once. The sample consisted of naive CD4+ T cells sorted from blood. Subset here: CD45RA+ positively selected. These receptors came from a young man in good health.

The CDR3 DNA reads as TGTGCCATCAGTGAGTCGAGGACTAGCGGGACCTACGAGCAGTACTTC. Its protein product is CAISESRTSGTYEQYF. The V and J genes are TRBV10-3 and TRBJ2-7; 12 positions match TRBD2. The germline V gene encodes CDR1 ENHRY and CDR2 SYGVKD. This CDR3 has 16 amino acids. Trimming cost V 0 bases and J 2 bases; bases outside gene matches: 2.

The V and J genes are TRBV6-1 and TRBJ2-7; TRBD1 matches at 10 bases. J gave up 2 bases and V 6 bases, and 7 bases lay outside the gene matches. The CDR3 covers 15 residues. The V gene's germline CDR1 is MNHNS and CDR2 SASEGT. This CDR3 is CASSSGQGSPYEQYF. CDR3 coding DNA: TGTGCCAGCAGCTCGGGACAGGGGTCCCCCTACGAGCAGTACTTC.

This clone was detected only once. This chain connects TRBV10-3 to TRBJ2-7; D is ambiguous. The CDR3 totals 14 residues. In germline, CDR1 is ENHRY, CDR2 SYGVKD. Trimming cost V 0 bases and J 6 bases, with 12 bases left between them. CDR3 nucleotide sequence: TGTGCCATCAGTGAGTCGTACCCTGCCCTCGAGCAGTACTTC. This encodes CAISESYPALEQYF.

The chain has TRBV10-3 and TRBJ1-4; D uncertain. Trimming shortened V by 3 bases and J by 8 bases, and 16 bases separated the two germline ends. CDR1 ENHRY and CDR2 SYGVKD come from the germline V gene. CDR3 length: 15 amino acids. The CDR3: CAISDSLEAGEKLFF. DNA for the CDR3: TGTGCCATCAGTGATTCACTCGAGGCGGGAGAAAAACTGTTTTTT.

The gene calls are TRBV28 and TRBJ2-7, with 12 positions matching TRBD1. The CDR3 has 19 amino acids. The germline V gene has CDR1 MDHEN and CDR2 SYDVKM. Trimming cost V 4 bases and J 4 bases; bases outside gene matches: 17. DNA for the CDR3: TGTGCCAGCAGTTCTAACTGGGGCCGGGACAGGGGGCCTATTTACGAGCAGTACTTC. This codes for CASSSNWGRDRGPIYEQYF.

This clone was found once. CDR3 amino acids: CASSLDGTSGSGEQFF. The CDR3 DNA is TGCGCCAGCAGCTTGGACGGGACTAGCGGGAGTGGTGAGCAGTTCTTC. The V gene is TRBV5-1, the J gene TRBJ2-1; 14 positions match TRBD2. This CDR3 is built from 16 residues. V was clipped by 0 bases and J by 9 bases; unmatched bases: 5. Per the germline V gene, CDR1 is SGHRS and CDR2 is YFSETQ.

On this clone: The sample carries other DNA sequences with the same CDR3. The chain recombines TRBV29-1 with TRBJ1-2, with TRBD1 matching 7 bases. CDR3 length: 11 amino acids. Looked up from germline, CDR1 is SQVTM and CDR2 is ANQGSEA. V lost 6 bases and J lost 4; bases outside the gene matches: 2. Written as DNA, the CDR3 is TGCAGCGTAGGGGACAGCTATGGCTACACCTTC. This codes for CSVGDSYGYTF.

The V and J genes are TRBV5-5 and TRBJ1-5, with a weak D call TRBD1 (5 bases). Trimming took 0 bases from V and 3 from J, leaving 7 bases between them. This CDR3 has 14 residues. The germline V gene has CDR1 SGHKS and CDR2 YYEKEE (reference sequence). In DNA form, the CDR3 reads TGTGCCAGCAGCTTGGACAGGTACAATCAGCCCCAGCATTTT. This translates into CASSLDRYNQPQHF.

The chain recombines TRBV10-3 with TRBJ1-2; D not resolved. CDR1 is ENHRY, CDR2 SYGVKD, per germline. With 3 bases removed from V and 5 bases from J, the gap between germline ends came to 7 bases. The CDR3 has 12 residues. The CDR3 sequence: CAISDLTYGYTF. In DNA, the CDR3 is TGTGCCATCAGTGACCTTACGTATGGCTACACCTTC.

This CDR3 is CASSEGGQRGHYEQYF. For the CDR3, the DNA is TGTGCCAGCAGCGAGGGGGGACAGCGCGGACACTACGAGCAGTACTTC. The rearrangement uses TRBV9 and TRBJ2-7, with D maybe TRBD1 (7 bases). The CDR3 sequence is 16 residues long. The V end lost 3 bases, the J end lost 3 bases, and 19 bases lay between the germline ends. Looked up from germline, CDR1 is SGDLS and CDR2 is YYNGEE.

J is TRBJ1-2 and V is TRBV18; D is possibly TRBD1 (6 bases). This CDR3 spans 15 amino acids. V was shortened by 3 bases and J by 4 bases, with 15 bases between the two germline ends. The germline V gene has CDR1 KGHSH and CDR2 LQKENI. The CDR3 coding sequence is TGTGCCAGCTCACCCTCTGGGGGCATTGGCTATGGCTACACCTTC. Encoded protein: CASSPSGGIGYGYTF. Looking up the rest from reference TRBV18 and TRBJ1-2 gives the full variable domain: NAGVMQNPRHLVRRRGQEARLRCSPMKGHSHVYWYRQLPEEGLKFMVYLQKENIIDESGMPKERFSAEFPKEGPSILRIQQVVRGDSAAYFCASSPSGGIGYGYTFGSGTRLTVV.

This chain connects TRBV18 to TRBJ1-5; D not resolved. Trimming pared 4 bases from V and 2 bases from J, leaving 9 bases between. Germline CDR1 and CDR2: KGHSH and LQKENI. The CDR3 spans 14 residues. The CDR3 reads CASSQGGGNQPQHF. CDR3 nucleotides: TGTGCCAGCTCACAGGGTGGAGGCAATCAGCCCCAGCATTTT.

Note on this clone: Within the sample, other DNA sequences also encode this same CDR3. V usage is TRBV18 and J usage is TRBJ2-6; no clear D. Between the trimmed V and J ends, which lost 1 base and 0 bases, there was a span of 4 bases. Germline V CDR1 and CDR2: KGHSH, LQKENI. This CDR3 comprises 15 residues. CDR3 loop: CASSPLDSGANVLTF. In DNA form, the CDR3 reads TGTGCCAGCTCACCACTCGACTCTGGGGCCAACGTCCTGACTTTC. Filled out from reference TRBV18 and TRBJ2-6, the complete variable domain reads NAGVMQNPRHLVRRRGQEARLRCSPMKGHSHVYWYRQLPEEGLKFMVYLQKENIIDESGMPKERFSAEFPKEGPSILRIQQVVRGDSAAYFCASSPLDSGANVLTFGAGSRLTVL.